This T cell receptor (beta chain) was captured by sequencing in a study of T cells after yellow fever vaccination. Overall study results and limits: In FACS-sorted repertoires, abundant clonotypes from the bulk population could appear as contaminants. Researchers noted that a small share of clonotypes showed up in both CD4 and CD8 compartments. Among primary-vaccination clones, most reappeared after the booster, at 96% for CD4 and more than 85% for CD8.

Template switching by 5'RACE produced TCR cDNA, adding a universal primer site and UMIs. MiXCR, applied by TCRdb to the 5' RACE reads, yields one record per CDR3 protein. This sample has about 220,000 distinct CDR3 sequences; more than 3% occur once, and the top ten carry 3.2%. This clonotype was detected a few times. Its target is unknown. The CDR3 length is 14 residues. CDR1 and CDR2 (germline): MNHEY, SMNVEV (reference sequence). Trimming removed 10 bases from V and 2 bases from J, with 18 bases in between. This rearrangement joins TRBV27 to TRBJ2-7; D tentatively reads TRBD1 or TRBD2 (5 bases each). Sequenced here: CD4+ T cells sorted from PBMCs, sampled 10 days after the yellow fever booster vaccination. The sequence was collected from a man younger than 35 who received the YFV17D yellow fever vaccine. This chain's CDR3 is CATRPLGETYEQYF. The CDR3 DNA follows: TGTGCCACCCGGCCGCTAGGGGAGACCTACGAGCAGTACTTC.